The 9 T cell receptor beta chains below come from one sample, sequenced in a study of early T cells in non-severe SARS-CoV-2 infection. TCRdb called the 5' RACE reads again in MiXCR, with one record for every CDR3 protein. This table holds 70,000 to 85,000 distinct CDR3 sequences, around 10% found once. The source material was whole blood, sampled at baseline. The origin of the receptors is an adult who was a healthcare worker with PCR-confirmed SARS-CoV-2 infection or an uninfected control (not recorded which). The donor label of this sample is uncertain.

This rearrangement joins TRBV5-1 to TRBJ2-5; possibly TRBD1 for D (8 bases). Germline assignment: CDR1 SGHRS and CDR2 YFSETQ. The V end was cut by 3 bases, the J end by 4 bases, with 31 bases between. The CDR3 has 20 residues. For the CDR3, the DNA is TGCGCCAGCAGCTCGCCTCCCGGGACAGGAGGACTAGACGCCCCAGAGACCCAGTACTTC. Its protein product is CASSSPPGTGGLDAPETQYF.

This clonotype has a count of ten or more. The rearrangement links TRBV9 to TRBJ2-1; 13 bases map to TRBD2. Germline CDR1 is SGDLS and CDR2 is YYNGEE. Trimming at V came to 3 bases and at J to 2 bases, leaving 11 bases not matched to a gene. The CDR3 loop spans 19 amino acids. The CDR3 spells CASSAAGGTSGAPYNEQFF. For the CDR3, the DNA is TGTGCCAGCAGCGCAGCCGGGGGGACTAGCGGGGCCCCCTACAATGAGCAGTTCTTC.

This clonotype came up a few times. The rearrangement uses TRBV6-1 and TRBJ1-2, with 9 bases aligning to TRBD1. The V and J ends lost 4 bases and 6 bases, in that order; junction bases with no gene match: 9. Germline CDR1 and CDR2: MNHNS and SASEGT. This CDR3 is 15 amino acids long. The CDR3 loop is CASSGRDRAFDGYTF. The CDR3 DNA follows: TGTGCCAGCAGTGGCCGGGACAGGGCTTTCGATGGCTACACCTTC.

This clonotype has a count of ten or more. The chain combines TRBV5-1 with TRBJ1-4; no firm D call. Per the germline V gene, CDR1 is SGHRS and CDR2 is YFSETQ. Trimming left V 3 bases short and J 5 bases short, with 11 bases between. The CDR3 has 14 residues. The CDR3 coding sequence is TGCGCCAGCAGCTACGGCAGCTTCAATGAAAAACTGTTTTTT. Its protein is CASSYGSFNEKLFF.

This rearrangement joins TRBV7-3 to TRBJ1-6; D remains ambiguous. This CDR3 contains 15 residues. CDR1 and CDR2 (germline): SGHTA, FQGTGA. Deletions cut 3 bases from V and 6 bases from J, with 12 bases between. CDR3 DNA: TGTGCCAGCAGCTTGACCGGCAGGTTTAATTCACCCCTCCACTTT. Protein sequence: CASSLTGRFNSPLHF.

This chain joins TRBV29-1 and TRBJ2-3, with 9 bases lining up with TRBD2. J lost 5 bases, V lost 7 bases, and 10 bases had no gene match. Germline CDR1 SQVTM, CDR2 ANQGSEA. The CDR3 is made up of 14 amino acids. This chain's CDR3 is CSAVGLALGDTQYF. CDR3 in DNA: TGCAGCGCCGTGGGACTAGCTTTAGGAGATACGCAGTATTTT.

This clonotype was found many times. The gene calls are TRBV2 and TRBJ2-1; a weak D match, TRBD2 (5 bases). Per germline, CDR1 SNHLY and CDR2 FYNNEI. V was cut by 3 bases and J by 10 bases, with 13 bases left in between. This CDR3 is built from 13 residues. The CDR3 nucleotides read TGTGCCAGCAGTGAGTGGGAGCTCAGAGAGCAGTTCTTC. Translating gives CASSEWELREQFF.

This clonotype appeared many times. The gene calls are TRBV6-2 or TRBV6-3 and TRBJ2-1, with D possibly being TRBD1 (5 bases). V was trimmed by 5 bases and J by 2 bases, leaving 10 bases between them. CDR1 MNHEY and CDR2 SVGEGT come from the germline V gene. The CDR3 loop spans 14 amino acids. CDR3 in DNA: TGTGCCAGCAGTCCCCCGACAGCCTACAATGAGCAGTTCTTC. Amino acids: CASSPPTAYNEQFF.

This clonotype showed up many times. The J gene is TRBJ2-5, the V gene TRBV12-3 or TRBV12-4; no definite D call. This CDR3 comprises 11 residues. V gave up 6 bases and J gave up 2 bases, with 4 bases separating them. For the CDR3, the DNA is TGTGCCAGCAGCTTACAAGAGACCCAGTACTTC. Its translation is CASSLQETQYF.